Following are 31 T cell receptor beta chains from one sample sequenced in a study of T cell responses to AZD1222 COVID-19 vaccine. Method: immunoSEQ multiplex PCR; TCRdb's copy keeps in-frame clones and lacks some. The sample shows around 81,000 clones, approximately 90% of them seen only once. The sample was peripheral blood, taken 28 days after the second AZD1222 dose. The receptors were gathered from an adult who received the AZD1222 COVID-19 vaccine.

The J gene is TRBJ2-7, the V gene TRBV7-2, with TRBD1 as a possible D gene (5 bases). Trimming cost V 0 bases and J 3 bases, with 6 bases left between them. CDR1 is SGHTA and CDR2 is FQGNSA in the germline V gene. CDR3 size: 13 residues. CDR3 sequence: CASSLAGLYEQYF. CDR3 coding DNA: TGTGCCAGCAGCTTAGCGGGGCTCTACGAGCAGTACTTC.

The chain employs TRBV7-8 and TRBJ2-7; tentative D call: TRBD2 (6 bases). The CDR3 totals 18 residues. V was shortened by 1 base and J by 2 bases, with 21 bases between the two germline ends. CDR1 is SGHVS and CDR2 is FQNEAQ in the germline V gene. The CDR3 bases are TGTGCCAGCAGCTTAGTACCCCCCCAACGCGGGACCACCTACGAGCAGTACTTC. Translation gives CASSLVPPQRGTTYEQYF.

By sample share, this clone is medium-sized. This chain uses TRBV6-6 with TRBJ2-7; 9 bases fit TRBD2. Per the germline V gene, CDR1 is MNHNY and CDR2 is SVGAGI (reference sequence). J lost 5 bases, V lost 7 bases, and 3 bases had no gene match. CDR3 length: 12 amino acids. CDR3 sequence reads: CASIAGGHEQYF. The CDR3 region has the DNA TGTGCCAGCATTGCGGGAGGGCACGAGCAGTACTTC.

The V call is TRBV28, the J call TRBJ2-1; 9 bases match TRBD2. V dropped 2 bases and J dropped 4; count of bases not matched to a gene: 6. This CDR3 comprises 16 residues. Germline CDR1 and CDR2: MDHEN and SYDVKM. The CDR3 DNA sequence: TGTGCCAGCAGTTTAGGCCTAGCGGGGACTTACAATGAGCAGTTCTTC. Residues: CASSLGLAGTYNEQFF.

Here the CDR3 DNA reads TGTGCCAGCAGCTTAGTAAGGAGGGCCCCGGGACTGAGAGTTGGCTACACCTTC. It translates to CASSLVRRAPGLRVGYTF. This chain connects TRBV7-8 to TRBJ1-2; D is possibly TRBD1 (5 bases). The germline V gene encodes CDR1 SGHVS and CDR2 FQNEAQ. The CDR3 sequence is 18 residues long. V was shortened by 1 base and J by 7 bases, with 25 bases between the two germline ends.

CDR3 nucleotide sequence: TGCGCCAGCAAAGGGTTGGCGGGAAGGCCCTCGTCGGGGCTTGAGACCCAGTACTTC. It encodes CASKGLAGRPSSGLETQYF. The gene calls are TRBV5-1 and TRBJ2-5, with D perhaps matching TRBD2 (6 bases). V shed 6 bases and J shed 5 bases, with 32 bases lying between them. The CDR3 consists of 19 residues. Germline loops: CDR1 SGHRS, CDR2 YFSETQ.

This rearrangement joins TRBV7-4 to TRBJ2-7, with D perhaps matching TRBD2 (5 bases). There are 13 residues in the CDR3. Trimming took off 5 bases at V and 3 bases at J, with 11 bases between the two ends. Per the germline V gene, CDR1 is SGHVT and CDR2 is SQSDAQ. The CDR3 spells CASSEVEDYEQYF. The CDR3 coding sequence is TGTGCCAGCAGCGAGGTGGAGGACTACGAGCAGTACTTC.

The chain recombines TRBV11-2 with TRBJ2-3, with a weak D call TRBD2 (6 bases). CDR3 length: 16 amino acids. Per germline, CDR1 SGHAT and CDR2 FQNNGV. Deletions cut 7 bases from V and 2 bases from J, with 19 bases between. This CDR3 is CASTNAEGRITDTQYF. DNA of the CDR3: TGTGCCAGCACTAACGCGGAGGGGAGAATCACAGATACGCAGTATTTT.

The chain's CDR3 is CASSPSTWGVSEQYF. CDR3 nucleotide sequence: TGTGCCAGCAGCCCATCGACCTGGGGGGTTTCCGAGCAGTACTTC. The chain employs TRBV11-2 and TRBJ2-7; a weak D match, TRBD2 (6 bases). CDR1 is SGHAT, CDR2 FQNNGV, per germline. This CDR3 has 15 amino acids. V gave up 5 bases and J gave up 6 bases, with 20 bases separating them.

The chain recombines TRBV19 with TRBJ1-2; D gene unclear. Germline V gene lookup returns CDR1 LNHDA and CDR2 SQIVND (reference sequence). V shed 2 bases and J shed 8 bases, with 9 bases lying between them. This CDR3 has 12 amino acids. The CDR3 DNA follows: TGTGCCAGTAGTATAACTCCGGCGGGCTACACCTTC. It specifies CASSITPAGYTF.

This chain connects TRBV27 to TRBJ2-1; D is possibly TRBD1 (6 bases). CDR1 is MNHEY and CDR2 is SMNVEV in the germline V gene (reference sequence). The CDR3 sequence is 13 residues long. The V gene lost 4 bases and the J gene lost 9 bases, with 13 bases spanning the gap. CDR3 in amino acids: CASSSQGNGEQFF. CDR3 DNA sequence: TGTGCCAGCAGTTCACAGGGTAATGGTGAGCAGTTCTTC.

V and J are TRBV18 and TRBJ1-1, with 12 bases aligning to TRBD1. Germline V gives CDR1 KGHSH, CDR2 LQKENI. The CDR3 is made up of 16 amino acids. Trimming removed 3 bases from V and 1 base from J; junction bases left unmatched: 3. CDR3 DNA sequence: TGTGCCAGCTCACCCGGGACAGGGGGCTGGAACACTGAAGCTTTCTTT. Its protein product is CASSPGTGGWNTEAFF. Filled out from reference TRBV18 and TRBJ1-1, the complete variable domain reads NAGVMQNPRHLVRRRGQEARLRCSPMKGHSHVYWYRQLPEEGLKFMVYLQKENIIDESGMPKERFSAEFPKEGPSILRIQQVVRGDSAAYFCASSPGTGGWNTEAFFGQGTRLTVV.

The chain couples TRBV18 to TRBJ2-3, with D perhaps TRBD1 (5 bases). This CDR3 is 12 amino acids long. Looked up from germline, CDR1 is KGHSH and CDR2 is LQKENI. Trimming took 5 bases from V and 7 from J, leaving 10 bases between them. CDR3 nucleotides: TGTGCCAGCTCAAAGGGGATTCATACGCAGTATTTT. Translating gives CASSKGIHTQYF.

This sequence joins TRBV6-5 and TRBJ2-2, with D unclear. The CDR3 contains 13 residues. V was trimmed by 8 bases and J by 5 bases, leaving 12 bases between them. CDR1 is MNHEY, CDR2 SVGAGI, per germline. CDR3 DNA sequence: TGTGCCAGCGGAAAACCCATTACCGGGGAGCTGTTTTTT. Translated: CASGKPITGELFF.

This chain uses TRBV5-1 with TRBJ1-1; D unclear. This CDR3 comprises 14 residues. The germline V and J ends were trimmed by 4 bases and 2 bases, with 12 bases remaining between them. CDR1 is SGHRS, CDR2 YFSETQ, per germline. The chain's CDR3 is CASSNPGLNTEAFF. In DNA, the CDR3 is TGCGCCAGCAGCAACCCGGGCCTTAACACTGAAGCTTTCTTT.

The rearrangement joins TRBV6-5 to TRBJ1-5; no firm D call. The CDR3 has 13 amino acids. Germline V gene lookup returns CDR1 MNHEY and CDR2 SVGAGI. Trimming cost V 4 bases and J 4 bases, with 8 bases left between them. Here the CDR3 DNA reads TGTGCCAGCAGTTTACAGTGGAATCAGCCCCAGCATTTT. Protein sequence: CASSLQWNQPQHF.

The chain has TRBV4-1 and TRBJ2-7, with no clear D. From germline, CDR1 is MGHRA and CDR2 YSYEKL. CDR3 length: 12 residues. Trimming pared 3 bases from V and 7 bases from J, leaving 10 bases between. The CDR3 here is CASSHLTEEQYF. Written as DNA, the CDR3 is TGCGCCAGCAGCCACCTAACGGAAGAGCAGTACTTC.

This clone was counted only a few times. The rearrangement uses TRBV2 and TRBJ1-6; D is unresolved. CDR1 and CDR2 from the germline V gene are SNHLY and FYNNEI. This CDR3 is built from 11 residues. V was clipped by 3 bases and J by 8 bases, with 2 bases between them. CDR3 region: CASSDHSPLHF. CDR3 sequence (DNA): TGTGCCAGCAGTGACCATTCACCCCTCCACTTT. The full variable domain, rest sourced from reference TRBV2 and TRBJ1-6, is EPEVTQTPSHQVTQMGQEVILRCVPISNHLYFYWYRQILGQKVEFLVSFYNNEISEKSEIFDDQFSVERPDGSNFTLKIRSTKLEDSAMYFCASSDHSPLHFGNGTRLTVT.

The chain joins TRBV10-3 to TRBJ2-5; D unclear. V lost 0 bases, J lost 1 base, and 9 bases lay in between. This CDR3 comprises 15 residues. The V gene's germline CDR1 is ENHRY and CDR2 SYGVKD. In nucleotides, the CDR3 is TGTGCCATCAGTGAGTCTACCGGGCTCCAAGAGACCCAGTACTTC. Its translation: CAISESTGLQETQYF.

The chain recombines TRBV2 with TRBJ2-7; the D gene is possibly TRBD1 (5 bases). This CDR3 has 14 amino acids. Germline-derived CDR1 and CDR2 are SNHLY and FYNNEI. V was trimmed by 5 bases and J by 3 bases, leaving 14 bases between them. The CDR3, as DNA: TGTGCCAGCAGTCCCCAGGGTCCTGGCTACGAGCAGTACTTC. Translated, it gives CASSPQGPGYEQYF.

This clone was seen a handful of times. The V gene is TRBV12-3 or TRBV12-4, the J gene TRBJ2-7; possibly TRBD2 for D (6 bases). The CDR3 loop spans 13 amino acids. Trimming took 6 bases from V and 0 from J, leaving 9 bases between them. As DNA, the CDR3 is TGTGCCAGCAGGGGGGGTAGCTCCTACGAGCAGTACTTC. This codes for CASRGGSSYEQYF.

The V and J genes are TRBV30 and TRBJ1-5, with 7 nucleotides matching TRBD1. With V trimmed by 4 bases and J by 4 bases, 4 bases remained unmatched. Looked up from germline, CDR1 is GTSNPN and CDR2 is SVGIG (reference sequence). The CDR3 has 13 amino acids. In nucleotides, the CDR3 is TGTGCCTGGAATACAGGGGTAAATCAGCCCCAGCATTTT. Translation gives CAWNTGVNQPQHF.

This clone showed up just once. This chain connects TRBV13 to TRBJ1-2; D gene uncertain. Between the trimmed V and J ends, which lost 3 bases and 0 bases, there was a span of 8 bases. Looked up from germline, CDR1 is PRHDT and CDR2 is FYEKMQ (reference sequence). CDR3 length: 14 amino acids. CDR3 amino acids: CASSFGRPNYGYTF. CDR3 sequence (DNA): TGTGCCAGCAGCTTCGGACGGCCTAACTATGGCTACACCTTC. Looking up the rest from reference TRBV13 and TRBJ1-2 gives the full variable domain: AAGVIQSPRHLIKEKRETATLKCYPIPRHDTVYWYQQGPGQDPQFLISFYEKMQSDKGSIPDRFSAQQFSDYHSELNMSSLELGDSALYFCASSFGRPNYGYTFGSGTRLTVV.

In regard to this clone: The sample carries other DNA sequences with the same CDR3. The rearrangement uses TRBV9 and TRBJ1-6, with D perhaps matching TRBD1 (6 bases). The CDR3 is 15 residues long. Trimming pared 0 bases from V and 7 bases from J, leaving 11 bases between. Germline-derived CDR1 and CDR2 are SGDLS and YYNGEE. CDR3 nucleotides: TGTGCCAGCAGCGTAGAAGGGGGATTGAATTCACCCCTCCACTTT. It translates to CASSVEGGLNSPLHF.

The V gene is TRBV5-4, the J gene TRBJ2-3; D not resolved. Trimming cost V 0 bases and J 2 bases, with 10 bases left between them. Germline lookup yields CDR1 SGHNT and CDR2 YYREEE (reference sequence). The CDR3 contains 15 residues. Written as DNA, the CDR3 is TGTGCCAGCAGCTTGGAAGGGTACTCCACAGATACGCAGTATTTT. Protein product: CASSLEGYSTDTQYF.

V is TRBV7-2 and J is TRBJ2-7, with 14 bases matching TRBD2. CDR3 length: 17 residues. Trimming took 4 bases from V and 4 from J; bases not matched to a gene: 9. The V gene's germline CDR1 is SGHTA and CDR2 FQGNSA. In nucleotides, the CDR3 is TGTGCCAGCAGCTCTCCCGGGACTAGCGGGAGTATGTACGAGCAGTACTTC. Amino acid sequence: CASSSPGTSGSMYEQYF.

This rearrangement joins TRBV6-2 or TRBV6-3 to TRBJ2-2; a weak D match, TRBD2 (5 bases). Germline CDR1 and CDR2: MNHEY and SVGEGT. V was shortened by 2 bases and J by 4 bases, with 8 bases between the two germline ends. CDR3 size: 14 residues. CDR3: CASSYHGVTGELFF. As DNA, the CDR3 is TGTGCCAGCAGTTACCACGGGGTCACCGGGGAGCTGTTTTTT.

This sequence joins TRBV24-1 and TRBJ2-1; D gene ambiguous. Looked up from germline, CDR1 is KGHDR and CDR2 is SFDVKD. The V end was cut by 4 bases, the J end by 0 bases, with 12 bases between. The CDR3 runs to 16 residues. The CDR3 protein is CATSDYSVSSYNEQFF. The CDR3 DNA sequence: TGTGCCACCAGTGACTACAGCGTCAGCTCCTACAATGAGCAGTTCTTC.

The V gene is TRBV6-1, the J gene TRBJ1-5; no definite D call. This CDR3 comprises 13 residues. Trimming removed 2 bases at V and 6 bases at J, with 8 bases between. Germline V gene data show CDR1 as MNHNS and CDR2 as SASEGT. The CDR3 sequence: CASSETLIQPQHF. The CDR3 DNA sequence: TGTGCCAGCAGTGAAACTCTGATTCAGCCCCAGCATTTT.

V and J are TRBV6-2 or TRBV6-3 and TRBJ2-7; D perhaps matches TRBD1 (6 bases). Trimming pared 4 bases from V and 0 bases from J, leaving 13 bases between. This CDR3 region has 15 residues. Germline CDR1 reads MNHEY; CDR2 reads SVGEGT. DNA of the CDR3: TGTGCCAGCAGTTCAAGGACAGCTAACTCCTACGAGCAGTACTTC. It is translated as CASSSRTANSYEQYF.

V is TRBV9 and J is TRBJ1-2; 7 positions match TRBD1. The V segment lost 3 bases and the J segment 2 bases; nucleotides outside the gene matches: 10. CDR1 and CDR2 from the germline V gene are SGDLS and YYNGEE. The CDR3 consists of 16 residues. The CDR3 region has the DNA TGTGCCAGCAGCGGGACAGGTTGGGAGAGAAACTATGGCTACACCTTC. It translates to CASSGTGWERNYGYTF.